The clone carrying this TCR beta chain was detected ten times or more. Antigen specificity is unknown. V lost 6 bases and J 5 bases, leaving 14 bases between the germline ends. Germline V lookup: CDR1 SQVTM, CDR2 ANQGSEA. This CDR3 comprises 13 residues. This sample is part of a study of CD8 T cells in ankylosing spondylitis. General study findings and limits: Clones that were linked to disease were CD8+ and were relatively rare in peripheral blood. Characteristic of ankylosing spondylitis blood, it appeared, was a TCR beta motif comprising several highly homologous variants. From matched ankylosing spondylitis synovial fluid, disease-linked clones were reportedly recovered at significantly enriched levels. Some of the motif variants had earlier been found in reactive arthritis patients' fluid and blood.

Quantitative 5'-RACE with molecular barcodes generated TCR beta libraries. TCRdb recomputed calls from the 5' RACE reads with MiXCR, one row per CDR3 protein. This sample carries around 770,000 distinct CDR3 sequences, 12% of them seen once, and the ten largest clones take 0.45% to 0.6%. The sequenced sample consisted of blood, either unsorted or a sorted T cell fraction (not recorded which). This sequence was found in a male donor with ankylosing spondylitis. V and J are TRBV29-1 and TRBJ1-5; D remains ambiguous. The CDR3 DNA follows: TGCAGCGTCGGAATGGGGAGGGATCAGCCCCAGCATTTT. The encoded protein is CSVGMGRDQPQHF.